These 10 T cell receptor beta chains were all obtained from the same sample, sequenced in a study of T-cell reconstitution after alpha-beta-depleted transplantation in children. Unique molecular identifiers were used in preparing the TCRbeta library. Each CDR3 protein gets one entry after TCRdb re-called the PCR reads with MiXCR. The sample lists 220,000 or so distinct CDR3 sequences; roughly 7.7% were seen once. The sequences come from PBMCs, mostly from graft donor cells, collected 180 days after TCRalphabeta/CD19-depleted stem cell transplant. Receptors were obtained from a male patient aged 10-17 years who had a stem cell transplant for acute lymphoblastic leukemia, so the T cells may come from the graft donor.

This clonotype was recorded many times. The chain is built from TRBV6-4 and TRBJ2-1; unclear D gene. Germline lookup yields CDR1 MRHNA and CDR2 SNTAGT. V gave up 1 base and J gave up 0 bases, with 10 bases separating them. The CDR3 has 16 residues. The CDR3: CASSDLAKSSYNEQFF. The CDR3 coding sequence is TGTGCCAGCAGTGACTTGGCGAAGAGCTCCTACAATGAGCAGTTCTTC.

This clonotype was seen ten or more times. The chain joins TRBV9 to TRBJ1-2; TRBD1 aligns across 8 bases. Germline V gene data show CDR1 as SGDLS and CDR2 as YYNGEE. The CDR3 is 15 residues long. The trim removed 4 bases at V and 0 bases at J, leaving 5 bases unmatched. The CDR3 spells CASSSGQGPNYGYTF. As DNA, the CDR3 is TGTGCCAGCAGCTCCGGACAGGGCCCTAACTATGGCTACACCTTC.

The table lists this clonotype with many counts. This rearrangement joins TRBV20-1 to TRBJ2-1; perhaps TRBD2 as D (6 bases). CDR1 DFQATT and CDR2 SNEGSKA come from the germline V gene (reference sequence). Trimming left V 2 bases short and J 15 bases short, with 17 bases between. The CDR3 loop spans 12 amino acids. The CDR3 is CSARHQGRGWFF. The CDR3, as DNA: TGCAGTGCTAGACACCAGGGCCGGGGGTGGTTCTTC.

This clonotype was observed at least ten times. The CDR3 loop is CASSQNGRGGLVGELFF. Here the CDR3 DNA reads TGCGCCAGCAGCCAAAACGGGCGGGGGGGCCTTGTAGGGGAGCTGTTTTTT. The genes are TRBV4-3 and TRBJ2-2; 9 bases align to TRBD2. V was pared by 2 bases and J by 8 bases, with 12 bases of the junction left unmatched. The CDR3 has 17 amino acids. Germline V lookup: CDR1 LGHNA, CDR2 YSLEER.

This clonotype has just one count. A single base separates this from a much larger clone, so it may be a read error. The CDR3 DNA is TGTGCCCGCAGCTTTACGGATAGCACAGATACGCAGTATTTT. Translating gives CARSFTDSTDTQYF. This sequence joins TRBV11-2 and TRBJ2-3; no clear D gene. Germline CDR1 reads SGHAT; CDR2 reads FQNNGV. The CDR3 runs 14 residues. Using reference TRBV11-2 and TRBJ2-3 for the parts outside the CDR3, the full variable domain is EAGVAQSPRYKIIEKRQSVAFWCNPISGHATLYWYQQILGQGPKLLIQFQNNGVVDDSQLPKDRFSAERLKGVDSTLKIQPAKLEDSAVYLCARSFTDSTDTQYFGPGTRLTVL.

This clonotype appeared many times. The CDR3 spells CASSFERGDTQYF. The CDR3 nucleotides read TGTGCCAGCAGCTTTGAACGGGGAGATACGCAGTATTTT. The chain recombines TRBV5-4 with TRBJ2-3; the D gene is possibly TRBD2 (5 bases). From germline, CDR1 is SGHNT and CDR2 YYREEE (reference sequence). The CDR3 consists of 13 residues. V dropped 2 bases and J dropped 5 bases, with 9 bases sitting between them.

The chain joins TRBV6-1 to TRBJ1-2; 12 bases fit TRBD1. The germline V gene has CDR1 MNHNS and CDR2 SASEGT. This CDR3 is 15 amino acids long. Trimming at V came to 6 bases and at J to 4 bases, leaving 6 bases not matched to a gene. Here the CDR3 DNA reads TGTGCCAGCAGACCTGGGACAGGGGGCGCCTATGGCTACACCTTC. Its translation: CASRPGTGGAYGYTF.

This clonotype was picked up many times. The J gene is TRBJ1-2, the V gene TRBV10-3, with D perhaps TRBD1 (5 bases). CDR1 ENHRY and CDR2 SYGVKD come from the germline V gene. V was clipped by 10 bases and J by 6 bases, with 21 bases between them. The CDR3 length is 14 residues. The CDR3 here is CATSQQLGPHGYTF. The CDR3 DNA follows: TGTGCCACCTCCCAGCAGCTGGGGCCCCATGGCTACACCTTC.

Regarding this clonotype: Possible read error: a much larger clone is one base away. The J gene is TRBJ2-7, the V gene TRBV7-2; unclear D gene. CDR1 is SGHTA, CDR2 FQGNSA, per germline. The CDR3 has 11 amino acids. Between the trimmed V and J ends, which lost 5 bases and 2 bases, there was a span of 4 bases. This CDR3 is CASSNAYEQYF. The CDR3 nucleotides are TGTGCCAGCAGCAACGCCTACGAGCAGTACTTC. The variable domain in full, with the rest retrieved from reference TRBV7-2 and TRBJ2-7, is GAGVSQSPSNKVTEKGKDVELRCDPISGHTALYWYRQSLGQGLEFLIYFQGNSAPDKSGLPSDRFSAERTGGSVSTLTIQRTQQEDSAVYLCASSNAYEQYFGPGTRLTVT.

This clonotype was counted ten times or more. This chain connects TRBV4-3 to TRBJ1-2, with TRBD1 matching over 8 bases. Germline-derived CDR1 and CDR2 are LGHNA and YSLEER. The CDR3 totals 17 residues. The V segment lost 0 bases and the J segment 4 bases; nucleotides outside the gene matches: 10. CDR3 protein: CASSQEAPGGGTYGYTF. The DNA of the CDR3 is TGCGCCAGCAGCCAAGAGGCCCCAGGGGGCGGGACCTATGGCTACACCTTC.